The 22 T cell receptor beta chains in this list originate from one sample, sequenced in a study of shared clonotypes between healthy human individuals. Produced via immunoSEQ multiplex PCR; TCRdb's table is partial and in-frame only. The table has around 100,000 clones, about 66% seen once; the top ten hold approximately 25%. The source material was memory CD8+ T cells sorted from blood. Described subset: CD45RO+ cells pooled with CCR7-negative TemRA cells. The receptor source for this set is a woman aged 25-40 years in good health.

This chain connects TRBV7-9 to TRBJ2-7; 11 bases agree with TRBD1. Trimming removed 1 base from V and 6 bases from J; junction bases left unmatched: 5. The CDR3 is made up of 15 amino acids. Germline lookup yields CDR1 SEHNR and CDR2 FQNEAQ (reference sequence). The CDR3 spells CASSLVTDRGREQYF. CDR3 sequence (DNA): TGTGCCAGCAGCTTAGTAACGGACAGGGGGCGCGAGCAGTACTTC.

This clone was detected a few times. The chain employs TRBV7-9 and TRBJ2-1; 9 bases map to TRBD2. V trimming: 5 bases; J trimming: 3 bases; junction bases outside the gene matches: 5. In germline, CDR1 is SEHNR, CDR2 FQNEAQ (reference sequence). The CDR3 consists of 15 residues. In DNA form, the CDR3 reads TGTGCCAGCAGCCTTCGAGCGGGAGGCTACAATGAGCAGTTCTTC. It codes for CASSLRAGGYNEQFF.

The rearrangement links TRBV5-1 to TRBJ2-3; 8 bases agree with TRBD2. Germline CDR1 SGHRS, CDR2 YFSETQ. Unmatched junction bases numbered 10, after V lost 2 bases and J lost 5 bases. The CDR3 extends over 16 amino acids. DNA of the CDR3: TGCGCCAGCAGCTTCATAATCGGGAGGGCTAGAGATACGCAGTATTTT. It is translated as CASSFIIGRARDTQYF.

With regard to this clone: The junction differs from germline at one of its ends, possibly a read error. The chain is built from TRBV27 and TRBJ2-1, with 12 positions matching TRBD2. Germline loops: CDR1 MNHEY, CDR2 SMNVEV (reference sequence). The CDR3 extends over 17 amino acids. CDR3 nucleotide sequence: TGTGCCAGCAGCTTATTCGAGACTAGCGGGAGTAGGGGTGAGCAGTTCTTC. Protein sequence: CASSLFETSGSRGEQFF.

V usage is TRBV5-1 and J usage is TRBJ2-1; 14 positions agree with TRBD2. V lost 4 bases, J lost 6 bases, and 3 bases stayed unmatched. The germline V gene encodes CDR1 SGHRS and CDR2 YFSETQ. The CDR3 runs 15 residues. The DNA of the CDR3 is TGCGCCAGCAGCCCGGGACTAGCGGGAGTCAATGAGCAGTTCTTC. This encodes CASSPGLAGVNEQFF.

Only a few counts were recorded for this clone. This sequence joins TRBV7-9 and TRBJ2-1, with 11 bases matching TRBD2. Germline loops: CDR1 SEHNR, CDR2 FQNEAQ (reference sequence). The CDR3 contains 13 residues. V shed 8 bases and J 8 bases; nucleotides not matched to a gene: 5. CDR3 in amino acids: CASAIAGGDEQFF. The CDR3 DNA reads TGTGCCAGCGCGATAGCGGGAGGGGATGAGCAGTTCTTC. Together with reference TRBV7-9 and TRBJ2-1, the CDR3 gives the full variable domain: DTGVSQNPRHKITKRGQNVTFRCDPISEHNRLYWYRQTLGQGPEFLTYFQNEAQLEKSRLLSDRFSAERPKGSFSTLEIQRTEQGDSAMYLCASAIAGGDEQFFGPGTRLTVL.

The chain recombines TRBV28 with TRBJ2-2, with 9 bases that match TRBD2. V shed 4 bases and J 5 bases; nucleotides not matched to a gene: 8. The CDR3 is 16 amino acids. Germline values: CDR1 MDHEN, CDR2 SYDVKM. The CDR3 is CASSSIAGVGTGELFF. Written as DNA, the CDR3 is TGTGCCAGCAGTTCCATAGCGGGAGTAGGGACCGGGGAGCTGTTTTTT.

V and J are TRBV29-1 and TRBJ2-7; either TRBD1 or TRBD2 may supply D (5 bases each). The CDR3 has 13 amino acids. Between the trimmed V and J ends, which lost 4 bases and 0 bases, there was a span of 10 bases. Per germline, CDR1 SQVTM and CDR2 ANQGSEA. The CDR3 DNA follows: TGCAGCGTTGCCGGGGCGGGCTCCTACGAGCAGTACTTC. Its translation: CSVAGAGSYEQYF.

J is TRBJ1-2 and V is TRBV29-1; D is possibly TRBD1 (5 bases). The V and J ends lost 6 bases and 0 bases respectively, with 11 bases between them. Germline-derived CDR1 and CDR2 are SQVTM and ANQGSEA. The CDR3 spans 13 residues. CDR3 nucleotides: TGCAGCGTCACGGGGCCGGCTAACTATGGCTACACCTTC. Translation: CSVTGPANYGYTF.

Only a few counts were recorded for this clone. The chain uses TRBV25-1 and TRBJ2-1; 12 nucleotides match TRBD1. Losses at the gene ends were 9 bases for V and 10 bases for J; bases not matched to a gene: 10. The length of the CDR3 is 14 residues. Germline loops: CDR1 MGHDK, CDR2 SYGVNS. The CDR3 sequence is CASVSGQGAREQFF. CDR3 DNA sequence: TGTGCCAGTGTGTCGGGACAGGGGGCGCGGGAGCAGTTCTTC.

CDR3 amino acids: CSVAKGKGYTF. Here the CDR3 DNA reads TGCAGCGTTGCAAAGGGAAAGGGCTACACCTTC. The chain is built from TRBV29-1 and TRBJ1-2; D remains unclear. Germline values: CDR1 SQVTM, CDR2 ANQGSEA. The CDR3 consists of 11 residues. Trimming pared 4 bases from V and 8 bases from J, leaving 11 bases between.

Comment on this clone: Other DNA sequences in this specimen translate into the identical CDR3. This chain links TRBV9 with TRBJ2-1; 7 bases fit TRBD2. Germline V gives CDR1 SGDLS, CDR2 YYNGEE. The trim removed 0 bases at V and 8 bases at J, leaving 5 bases unmatched. The CDR3 contains 14 residues. The CDR3 nucleotides read TGTGCCAGCAGCGTAGCGGGAGGTTCCGATGAGCAGTTCTTC. This gives the protein CASSVAGGSDEQFF. Together with reference TRBV9 and TRBJ2-1, the CDR3 gives the full variable domain: DSGVTQTPKHLITATGQRVTLRCSPRSGDLSVYWYQQSLDQGLQFLIQYYNGEERAKGNILERFSAQQFPDLHSELNLSSLELGDSALYFCASSVAGGSDEQFFGPGTRLTVL.

This clone has a handful of counts. The chain joins TRBV29-1 to TRBJ1-1, with D unclear. The germline V gene encodes CDR1 SQVTM and CDR2 ANQGSEA. This CDR3 spans 11 amino acids. DNA for the CDR3: TGCAGTTATCAAATACATGGTGAAGCTTTCTTT. This sequence encodes CSYQIHGEAFF.

The chain combines TRBV28 with TRBJ1-3; D ambiguous. The CDR3 length is 11 residues. Germline CDR1 reads MDHEN; CDR2 reads SYDVKM. The V end was cut by 3 bases, the J end by 8 bases, with 5 bases between. The CDR3 region is CASSFLDTIYF. CDR3 DNA sequence: TGTGCCAGCAGTTTTTTGGACACCATATATTTT. Variable domain in full (rest from reference TRBV28 and TRBJ1-3): DVKVTQSSRYLVKRTGEKVFLECVQDMDHENMFWYRQDPGLGLRLIYFSYDVKMKEKGDIPEGYSVSREKKERFSLILESASTNQTSMYLCASSFLDTIYFGEGSWLTVV.

The chain couples TRBV6-4 to TRBJ2-1; D possibly corresponds to TRBD2 (5 bases). The CDR3 runs 15 residues. Germline V gene lookup returns CDR1 MRHNA and CDR2 SNTAGT. V shed 2 bases and J shed 0 bases, with 8 bases lying between them. CDR3: CASSDGERSYNEQFF. CDR3 coding DNA: TGTGCCAGCAGTGACGGGGAGCGCTCCTACAATGAGCAGTTCTTC.

The chain's CDR3 is CASSLDTRGSYGYTF. The CDR3 DNA reads as TGTGCCAGCAGCTTGGATACCAGGGGCTCCTATGGCTACACCTTC. The V and J genes are TRBV5-6 and TRBJ1-2, with D possibly TRBD1 on 6 matching bases. Germline CDR1 is SGHDT and CDR2 is YYEEEE. V lost 0 bases and J lost 4, with 13 bases in between. This CDR3 spans 15 amino acids.

This chain joins TRBV5-4 and TRBJ2-2; TRBD1 agrees at 7 bases. The CDR3 totals 17 residues. V trimming: 3 bases; J trimming: 1 base; junction bases outside the gene matches: 9. Germline loops: CDR1 SGHNT, CDR2 YYREEE (reference sequence). The CDR3 loop reads CASSSKGALKNTGELFF. In DNA form, the CDR3 reads TGTGCCAGCAGCTCTAAGGGGGCCCTCAAGAACACCGGGGAGCTGTTTTTT.

The CDR3 DNA is TGTGCCATCAGTGATTTGGGTTACACTGAAGCTTTCTTT. Translated: CAISDLGYTEAFF. The rearrangement uses TRBV10-3 and TRBJ1-1; no clear D. This CDR3 comprises 13 residues. Between the trimmed V and J ends, which lost 3 bases and 3 bases, there was a span of 8 bases. Germline V gives CDR1 ENHRY, CDR2 SYGVKD.

The V and J genes are TRBV6-4 and TRBJ1-1; D gene uncertain. V shed 4 bases and J shed 0 bases, with 6 bases lying between them. CDR1 and CDR2 (germline): MRHNA, SNTAGT. This CDR3 comprises 13 residues. CDR3 region: CASSVWVNTEAFF. CDR3 nucleotides: TGTGCCAGCAGTGTATGGGTGAACACTGAAGCTTTCTTT.

The chain recombines TRBV6-5 with TRBJ1-1; possible D gene TRBD1, 6 bases. CDR3 size: 14 residues. Trimming stripped 8 bases from V and 1 base from J, with 14 bases between. The germline gives CDR1 MNHEY, CDR2 SVGAGI. The DNA of the CDR3 is TGTGCCAGCCAGGGGCGGGGACCGAACACTGAAGCTTTCTTT. Amino acid sequence: CASQGRGPNTEAFF.

This chain connects TRBV6-5 to TRBJ2-1; D ambiguous. This CDR3 spans 14 amino acids. Germline-derived CDR1 and CDR2 are MNHEY and SVGAGI. The V end was cut by 0 bases, the J end by 1 base, with 4 bases between. CDR3 in amino acids: CASSYSRSYNEQFF. The CDR3 DNA is TGTGCCAGCAGTTACTCCCGGTCCTACAATGAGCAGTTCTTC.

This chain links TRBV5-1 with TRBJ1-4, with a weak D call TRBD1 (5 bases). Trimming removed 3 bases from V and 7 bases from J, with 10 bases in between. Germline lookup yields CDR1 SGHRS and CDR2 YFSETQ. There are 13 residues in the CDR3. The CDR3 protein is CASSWGRGEKLFF. CDR3 in DNA: TGCGCCAGCAGCTGGGGCCGGGGTGAAAAACTGTTTTTT.